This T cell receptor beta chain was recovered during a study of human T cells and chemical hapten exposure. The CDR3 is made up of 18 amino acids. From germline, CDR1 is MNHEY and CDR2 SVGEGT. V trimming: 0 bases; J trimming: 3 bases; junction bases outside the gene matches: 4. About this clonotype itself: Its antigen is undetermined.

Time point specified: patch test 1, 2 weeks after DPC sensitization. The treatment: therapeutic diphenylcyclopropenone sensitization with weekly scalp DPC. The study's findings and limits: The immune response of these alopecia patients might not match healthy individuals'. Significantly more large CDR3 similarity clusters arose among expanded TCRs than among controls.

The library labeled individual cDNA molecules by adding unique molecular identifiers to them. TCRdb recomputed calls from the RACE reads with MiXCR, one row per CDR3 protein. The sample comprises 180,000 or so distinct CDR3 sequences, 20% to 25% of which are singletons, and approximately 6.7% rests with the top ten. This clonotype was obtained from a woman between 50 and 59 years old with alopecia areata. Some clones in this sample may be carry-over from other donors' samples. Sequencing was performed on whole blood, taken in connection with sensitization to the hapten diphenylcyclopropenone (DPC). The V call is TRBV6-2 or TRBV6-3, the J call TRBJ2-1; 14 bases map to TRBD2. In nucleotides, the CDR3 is TGTGCCAGCAGTTACTCGGGGGGACTAGCGGGGGACTACAATGAGCAGTTCTTC. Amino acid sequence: CASSYSGGLAGDYNEQFF.